This is a list of T cell receptor beta chains from one sample in a study of cytomegalovirus exposure and HLA in healthy donors. Profiling relied on immunoSEQ multiplex PCR, and the TCRdb table lists in-frame clones only, not all of them. The sample includes about 100,000 clones, under 80% of them seen just once. Sequenced input: PBMCs. The receptor source for this set is a man aged 35 to 55 in good health and CMV-seropositive. The conserved cysteine and the conserved F or W are not part of the CDR3 here. Only part of the rows carry a size: once, few, many, or a class if the clone is expanded.

abundance,j_gene,v_gene,CDR3aa
.,TRBJ2-1,TRBV5-4,ASSLRGSYNEQF
.,TRBJ1-2,TRBV27,ASSSRRGDYGYT
.,TRBJ1-2,TRBV27,ASSFAGGRDGYT
.,.,TRBV5-4,ASSSRGGSDEQY
.,TRBJ2-4,TRBV11-2,ASSFGGADIQY
.,TRBJ2-3,TRBV4-2,ASSQAGLAGDFQTDTQY
.,TRBJ1-2,TRBV10-3,AISLGGGNNYGYT
once,TRBJ2-5,TRBV7-7,ASSVGRGYQETQY
.,TRBJ2-1,TRBV6-5,ASSRQGRGYNEQF
few,TRBJ2-3,TRBV7-9,ASSLGGGGPSTDTQY
.,TRBJ2-3,TRBV11-2,ASSRSLAGNTDTQY
.,TRBJ1-4,TRBV19,ASREGFGTNEKLF
.,TRBJ2-1,TRBV14,ASSPRTGSIGHEQF
.,TRBJ2-7,TRBV21-1,ASSEGRVPYEQY
.,TRBJ2-1,TRBV7-3,ASSLNGGTGLEQF
.,TRBJ1-3,TRBV11-3,ASLVRGIY
.,TRBJ2-3,TRBV6-1,ASSEAPGGQPDTQY
.,TRBJ2-3,TRBV5-1,ASSSLANTDTQY
.,TRBJ2-1,TRBV5-1,ASSLVRGTEQF
.,TRBJ1-4,TRBV10-3,APPSVRKRGDLRPEKLF
.,TRBJ2-3,TRBV7-2,ASSSVTSVDTQY
.,TRBJ2-2,TRBV7-9,ASSARQGGTGELF